Detailed here is one T cell receptor beta chain. From germline, CDR1 is SNHLY and CDR2 FYNNEI. The V gene end was trimmed by 9 bases and the J gene end by 7 bases; junction bases not matched to a gene: 13. The CDR3 totals 15 residues. The data were taken from a study of CD8 T cells in Susac syndrome. Random-hexamer reverse transcription was applied to about 0.5 to 1 ug RNA. From the immunoSEQ multiplex PCR reads, TCRdb called clonotypes with MiXCR, one entry per CDR3 protein. The sample includes about 110,000 distinct CDR3 sequences, around 97% of them seen just once. TEMRA cells were FACS-enriched, with CD8+ and CD4+ T cells isolated negatively.

The receptor's source is a human donor in good health. The specimen sequenced was CD4+ T cells from PBMCs. This sequence joins TRBV2 and TRBJ1-5; 9 nucleotides agree with TRBD1. Here the CDR3 DNA reads TGTGCCAGTAGGAGTCACAGGGGGCAGGGACAGCCCCAGCATTTT. It yields the protein CASRSHRGQGQPQHF.